This paragraph covers one TCR beta chain sequence. This specimen comes from a study of blood T cell repertoires in COVID-19. Germline V CDR1 and CDR2: GTSNPN, SVGIG (reference sequence). The CDR3 sequence is 15 residues long. V was clipped by 0 bases and J by 3 bases, with 11 bases between them. Original analysis: Estimates of nucleated cell counts were drawn from the amplification of reference gene primers. Clones were read by immunoSEQ multiplex PCR, and TCRdb kept only the in-frame ones, dropping some. For V, J and clone size, that table is used; D and trimming come from the DNA. The sample has about 130,000 clones, around 88% seen once.

The V gene is TRBV30, the J gene TRBJ1-4; D is unclear. This TCR derives from a man aged 55 to 70 with COVID-19, enrolled during active disease. The sample comprised peripheral blood. CDR3 region: CAWSVEMAANEKLFF. CDR3 DNA sequence: TGTGCCTGGAGTGTGGAGATGGCGGCTAATGAAAAACTGTTTTTT.